This T cell receptor beta chain was observed in a study of regulatory T cells in long-lasting Graves disease. Indicated time point: newly diagnosed GD, antithyroid drugs for less than 3 months. Scientists built the TCR library using RNA that was extracted from PBMCs. Roughly 10-milliliter peripheral blood samples went into EDTA tubes. Building the TCR beta libraries relied on iRepertoire HTBI primers, and CDR3 regions underwent Arm-PCR. TCRdb used MiXCR to reprocess the multiplex PCR reads, holding one entry per CDR3 protein. This sample has around 480,000 distinct CDR3 sequences, with about a sixth found just once. The CDR3 sequence is 15 residues long. The V gene's germline CDR1 is MDHEN and CDR2 SYDVKM. The V end lost 7 bases, the J end lost 1 base, and 16 bases lay between the germline ends. These data were likewise used in another study, on T cells in Graves' hyperthyroidism and ophthalmopathy. That investigation notes: No ophthalmopathy progression within 18 months constituted stable Graves' hyperthyroidism. Reasons for excluding patients were uncontrolled infection, other autoimmune disease, pregnancy or lactation. The majority of expanded thyroid clonotypes above 0.001 also appeared in blood.

Here the sequenced sample was peripheral blood mononuclear cells (PBMCs), taken at new diagnosis, from a patient treated with antithyroid drugs. J is TRBJ1-1 and V is TRBV28; D may be TRBD1 (5 bases). The TCR comes from a man aged 40-49 years with Graves disease. The CDR3 loop is CASILIGTGNTEAFF. The CDR3 DNA reads TGTGCCAGCATCCTTATTGGGACGGGGAACACTGAAGCTTTCTTT.